This T cell receptor (beta chain) derives from a study of blood T cell repertoires in COVID-19. The V and J ends lost 2 bases and 0 bases, in that order; junction bases with no gene match: 10. Germline CDR1 is WNHNN and CDR2 is SYGVQD (reference sequence). The CDR3 has 20 amino acids. Researchers sorted participants into cohorts using their self-reported clinical history. Some clones are missing from TCRdb's copy, which holds only in-frame ones; the method was immunoSEQ multiplex PCR. The data contain roughly 180,000 clones, 82% of them singletons. What was sequenced was PBMCs or T cells enriched from blood (not recorded which). This sequence joins TRBV10-1 and TRBJ2-6, with 10 bases fitting TRBD1. The source of this sequence is a man aged 60 to 69 who had recovered from COVID-19. CDR3 sequence reads: CASSEHIRDRGSSGANVLTF. The CDR3 region has the DNA TGCGCCAGCAGTGAGCATATCCGGGACAGGGGTTCCTCTGGGGCCAACGTCCTGACTTTC.